Included here is one T cell receptor (beta chain) sequence, with context. The antigen it binds to is not known. Within one base of it there is no much larger clone, and no base qualities were kept. This sample was taken from a study of blood T cell repertoires in COVID-19 (dated by TCRdb to 2018 to 2020). About the study as a whole: The collaborator samples originated in the United States, Italy and Spain and spanned the acute and convalescent phases of COVID-19. The repertoires were released in a freely available public database meant as a resource for research on the immune response to SARS-CoV-2. HLA class I and class II types, where available, came from metadata supplied by the sample provider rather than from assay-based typing. The material from the prospective study consisted of cDNA or gDNA derived from T cells, B-cell-depleted T cells, or PBMCs. The samples were drawn from two sources: the first 160 participants of the ongoing ImmuneRACE study, and fewer than 1,500 subjects contributed by 6 global collaborators. The dataset comprised deeply sampled blood TCRbeta repertoires from subjects exposed to, actively infected with, or recovered from COVID-19. Sample metadata almost always included a de-identified subject ID, COVID-19 status, age in years and sex. What the study reported, not specific to this receptor: The amount of clinical and demographic metadata varied by source and participant and was provided uncurated.

Each collaborating institution followed its own protocols to collect whole blood in K2EDTA tubes. Collaborator samples were shipped for TCRbeta analysis as frozen whole blood, isolated PBMCs, or DNA extracted from either sample type. TCRbeta CDR3 regions were amplified from genomic DNA using the immunoSEQ Assay, a bias-controlled multiplex PCR. From the authors' description of their analysis: The number of nucleated cells in each sample was estimated by amplification of reference gene primers within the assay. Sequence reads were collapsed and filtered to measure the absolute abundance of every unique TCRbeta CDR3 rearrangement. For each sample, productive Simpson clonality was calculated by taking the square root of Simpson's diversity index across productive rearrangements. TCRdb's version of the immuneACCESS table is confined to in-frame rearrangements and falls short of the full clone set. An unresolved V gene accounts for under half of the shortfall where checked; the remainder is of unknown origin. The V and J calls and clone size come from that table; D and trimming were worked out from the DNA. Within this sample are about 180,000 clones, with 87% of them counted one time only. The top ten constitute about 1.4% of the sample.

Including cysteine and phenylalanine, the CDR3 has 15 amino acids. Only the CDR3 DNA is retained, 45 bases long and in frame from the first base. The germline ends are 10 bases apart after V is trimmed by 0 bases and J by 1 base. CDR1 and CDR2, per the germline V gene, are SGDLS and YYNGEE. The chain is encoded by TRBV9 joined to TRBJ1-1, with the D gene too uncertain to name. The source is a woman in her fifties or sixties with acute or convalescent COVID-19. The specimen sequenced was peripheral blood. The CDR3 protein sequence reads: CASSVGSTQNTEAFF. The DNA sequence is TGTGCCAGCAGCGTAGGGTCTACCCAGAACACTGAAGCTTTCTTT.